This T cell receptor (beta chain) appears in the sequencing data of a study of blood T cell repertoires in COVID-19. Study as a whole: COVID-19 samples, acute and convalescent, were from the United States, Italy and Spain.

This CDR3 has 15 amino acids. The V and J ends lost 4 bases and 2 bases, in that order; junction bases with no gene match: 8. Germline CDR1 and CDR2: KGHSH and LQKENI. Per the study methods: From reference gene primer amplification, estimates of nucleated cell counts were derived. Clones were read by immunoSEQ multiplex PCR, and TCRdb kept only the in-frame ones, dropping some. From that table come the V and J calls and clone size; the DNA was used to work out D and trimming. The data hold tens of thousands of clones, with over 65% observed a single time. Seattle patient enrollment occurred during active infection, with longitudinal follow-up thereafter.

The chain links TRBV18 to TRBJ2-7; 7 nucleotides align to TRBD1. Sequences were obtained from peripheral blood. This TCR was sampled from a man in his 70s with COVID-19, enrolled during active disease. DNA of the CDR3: TGTGCCAGCTCACTAAACGGGGACAGCGCCTACGAGCAGTACTTC. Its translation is CASSLNGDSAYEQYF.